This T cell receptor beta chain was recorded in a study of control samples from healthy donors and cancer patients. The protocol was immunoSEQ multiplex PCR, while the TCRdb copy is restricted to in-frame clones and leaves out a portion. The table shows about 47,000 clones, with around 80% occurring only once. Per germline, CDR1 SEHNR and CDR2 FQNEAQ (reference sequence). V was trimmed by 4 bases and J by 2 bases, leaving 14 bases between them. This CDR3 has 15 residues. The receptor was isolated from a man in his 70s in good health. The genes are TRBV7-9 and TRBJ2-5; D is possibly TRBD1 or TRBD2 (5 bases each). Sequencing was performed on blood. The CDR3 loop is CASSSMGRPQETQYF. The CDR3 DNA sequence: TGTGCCAGCAGCTCGATGGGACGACCACAAGAGACCCAGTACTTC.